This TCR beta chain was recorded in a study of OX40 agonist ivuxolimab in advanced cancers. Measured with immunoSEQ multiplex PCR; TCRdb has only the in-frame clones, and not every one. The table has about 100,000 clones, approximately 89% seen once; the top ten hold 0.45% to 0.65%. Germline V gene data show CDR1 as MNHEY and CDR2 as SVGAGI. V lost 6 bases and J 4 bases, leaving 16 bases between the germline ends. The CDR3 extends over 14 amino acids. This clone occurred a few times. The material was CD4+ or CD8+ T cells sorted from blood, obtained in a trial of the OX40 agonist ivuxolimab. The rearrangement uses TRBV6-5 and TRBJ2-7; D assignment may be TRBD1 or TRBD2 (5 bases each). The clonotype comes from an adult with an advanced solid tumor such as melanoma, head and neck, liver or kidney cancer. CDR3 in DNA: TGTGCCAGCAGCACGGGACGGAAAACTTACGAGCAGTACTTC. Residues: CASSTGRKTYEQYF.